This T cell receptor (beta chain) was captured by sequencing in a study of T cells in Graves' hyperthyroidism and ophthalmopathy (dated by TCRdb to the late 2010s). For context, the study as a whole: Peripheral blood was sampled at the time of initial diagnosis, prior to any treatment. TCR Vbeta CDR3 sequencing of some 140 peripheral blood samples (roughly 41 ophthalmopathy, 70 to 85 hyperthyroidism and around 17 progressor patients) is reported in the paper. Whether ophthalmopathy could be predicted prospectively was tested in an independent validation cohort made up of under 20 hyperthyroidism patients plus 17 patients who later progressed to ophthalmopathy. The roughly 100 discovery patients were randomly divided into training and test sets at a 7:3 ratio. In addition, the study compared T-cell repertoires in thyroid tissue and in blood from a handful of Graves' hyperthyroidism patients. Once sampling was done, hyperthyroidism patients were given methimazole at a starting dose of 30 mg daily, whereas ophthalmopathy patients were given high-dose intravenous methylprednisolone. To identify TCR V-J signatures that set the groups apart, the researchers used a discovery cohort of more than 95 patients, made up of 40 to 45 with Graves' ophthalmopathy and 57 with stable Graves' hyperthyroidism.

Graves' hyperthyroidism was defined as stable when no progression to ophthalmopathy occurred over 18 months of follow-up. The hyperthyroidism patients were between 18 and 65 years old and newly diagnosed, with a disease duration of less than 2 months. The study excluded patients with uncontrolled infections, other autoimmune diseases, pregnancy or lactation. Diagnoses relied on clinical symptoms, serum thyroxine and TRAb, thyroid ultrasound and orbital computed tomography. PBMCs were separated from about 10 ml of fresh peripheral blood using Ficoll-Paque density gradient centrifugation. Total RNA was extracted with Trizol reagent, and quality was checked on an Agilent 2100 Bioanalyzer. The TCR beta CDR3 regions were amplified from the RNA transcripts. For the first round of RT-PCR on the TCR CDR3, the HTBI primer set was used together with the Qiagen OneStep RT-PCR kit. Libraries were constructed in a second round of multiplex PCR, after which size selection and purification were performed. The libraries were sequenced on an Illumina HiSeq2000 using paired-end 100 bp reads. On the authors' methods: Raw data were processed with SOAPnuke, discarding reads with adapters, uncalled bases, mean Phred below 15, or no exact constant-primer or identifier match. COPE v1.2.5 was used to merge the high-quality paired reads, and each unique nucleotide sequence was defined as a clonotype. MiTCR v1.1 was used to align clonotypes to the IMGT TRBV, TRBD and TRBJ reference segments. Only V-J combinations with frequency above 0.0001, covering 99% to 99.2% of repertoires, were analysed. The TCS score was defined as the ratio of F50 (clonal expansion) to E x V (chaos), calculated using BLOSUM62-based TCRdist between CDR3 peptides within each V-J. Welch's t-statistics and random forest reduced fewer than 550 V-J features to under 15, which were used in a naive Bayes classifier (R e1071). TCRdb reprocessing: public reads trimmed at Q25 with fastp, clones called with MiXCR, in-frame beta chains kept. A single entry per CDR3 protein holds the most common genes and DNA from its merged rows. The V and J calls, along with clone size, are taken from TCRdb and not from the paper's own processing. The sample table records about 350,000 distinct CDR3 sequences; about 20% of these occur just once. The ten largest clones add up to about 3.7% of the sample.

Study-wide conclusions, independent of this receptor: Ophthalmopathy was separated from stable hyperthyroidism by a 13 V-J signature model, with approximately 85% sensitivity and approximately 84% specificity obtained in cross-validation and 80%/75% obtained in testing. During validation, the model predicted progression to ophthalmopathy a median of around six months ahead of onset, with around 71% sensitivity and roughly 72% specificity. Most expanded thyroid clonotypes (frequency above 0.001) were also found in blood, which suggests that blood repertoires may mirror thyroid immune responses. No statistical method was used to set the sample size in advance, and investigators knew the group allocation.

From its cysteine to its phenylalanine, the CDR3 spans 14 amino acids. Only the CDR3 part of the read is kept: 42 bases, read in frame from the first base. V is clipped by 0 bases and J by 4 bases, and the sequence between their germline boundaries is 10 bases long. The germline V gene (reference sequence) yields LNHNV for CDR1 and YYDKDF for CDR2. This clonotype occurred many times. The antigen it recognizes is unknown. No much larger clonotype is one base removed from it; base qualities were not supplied. The V gene is TRBV15 and the J gene is TRBJ2-7; the D segment cannot be called with confidence. This clonotype originated in a woman aged 18-29 years with Graves' hyperthyroidism. The sample taken for sequencing was blood. The nucleotides read TGTGCCACCAGCAGAGATAACAGCCTTTACGAGCAGTACTTC. The encoded protein is CATSRDNSLYEQYF.